These 13 T cell receptor beta chains were all obtained from the same sample, sequenced in a study of control samples from healthy donors and cancer patients. Repertoires were generated with immunoSEQ multiplex PCR, while TCRdb's copy carries only in-frame clones and drops some. The data show 120,000 or so clones, 87% seen once. The material sequenced was blood. The receptors come from a middle-aged man in good health.

The chain uses TRBV6-6 and TRBJ1-1; D ambiguous. Germline V CDR1 and CDR2: MNHNY, SVGAGI (reference sequence). This CDR3 contains 13 residues. Deletions cut 5 bases from V and 2 bases from J, with 9 bases between. DNA of the CDR3: TGTGCCAGCAGTACGCCGGACAACACTGAAGCTTTCTTT. As protein: CASSTPDNTEAFF.

This clone was found once. This chain uses TRBV5-1 with TRBJ2-3; D tentatively reads TRBD1 or TRBD2 (6 bases each). This CDR3 spans 15 amino acids. Germline-derived CDR1 and CDR2 are SGHRS and YFSETQ. V dropped 1 base and J dropped 2 bases, with 11 bases sitting between them. The CDR3 region has the DNA TGCGCCAGCAGCTTGCCGGGGGCTATCACAGATACGCAGTATTTT. This gives the protein CASSLPGAITDTQYF.

The genes are TRBV7-3 and TRBJ1-1, with D unresolved. Germline V gene data show CDR1 as SGHTA and CDR2 as FQGTGA. V was trimmed by 5 bases and J by 5 bases, leaving 15 bases between them. This CDR3 contains 14 residues. CDR3 coding DNA: TGTGCCAGCAGCGCCGCGGGTGGTTGGACTGAAGCTTTCTTT. Its protein is CASSAAGGWTEAFF.

This chain joins TRBV15 and TRBJ1-2; unclear D gene. Deletions cut 0 bases from V and 4 bases from J, with 6 bases between. CDR1 and CDR2 (germline): LNHNV, YYDKDF (reference sequence). CDR3 length: 13 residues. The CDR3 sequence: CATSREIGYGYTF. The DNA for the CDR3 is TGTGCCACCAGCAGAGAAATAGGCTATGGCTACACCTTC.

Only one count was recorded for this clone. The chain couples TRBV6-2 or TRBV6-3 to TRBJ1-5; D uncertain. Trimming removed 2 bases at V and 3 bases at J, with 5 bases between. Per germline, CDR1 MNHEY and CDR2 SVGEGT. This CDR3 is 13 amino acids long. CDR3 in DNA: TGTGCCAGCAGTTACCTAGACAATCAGCCCCAGCATTTT. It specifies CASSYLDNQPQHF.

The V gene is TRBV29-1, the J gene TRBJ1-3; 7 bases line up with TRBD1. Trimming removed 4 bases from V and 4 bases from J; junction bases left unmatched: 4. The CDR3 covers 13 residues. Germline V gene sequence: CDR1 SQVTM, CDR2 ANQGSEA. In DNA form, the CDR3 reads TGCAGCGTTGCTACAGGGGAAGGAAACACCATATATTTT. This translates into CSVATGEGNTIYF.

CDR3 protein: CASSLFGTGQAFF. CDR3 bases: TGTGCCAGCAGCCTTTTTGGGACAGGGCAAGCTTTCTTT. This rearrangement joins TRBV7-9 to TRBJ1-1; 9 positions agree with TRBD1. Germline-derived CDR1 and CDR2 are SEHNR and FQNEAQ (reference sequence). The V gene end was trimmed by 5 bases and the J gene end by 9 bases; junction bases not matched to a gene: 7. The CDR3 length is 13 residues.

The gene calls are TRBV7-2 and TRBJ2-7, with D possibly TRBD1 on 6 matching bases. The CDR3 spans 15 residues. The V and J ends lost 3 bases and 2 bases respectively, with 14 bases between them. The germline gives CDR1 SGHTA, CDR2 FQGNSA. CDR3 loop: CASSFMTGTTYEQYF. The CDR3 region has the DNA TGTGCCAGCAGCTTCATGACAGGAACGACCTACGAGCAGTACTTC.

The V gene is TRBV7-2, the J gene TRBJ2-7; 8 bases line up with TRBD2. CDR1 is SGHTA, CDR2 FQGNSA, per germline. Trimming cost V 2 bases and J 6 bases; bases outside gene matches: 6. This CDR3 contains 14 residues. CDR3 DNA sequence: TGTGCCAGCAGCTTATCCGGGACTAGGCCCGAGCAGTACTTC. Amino acid sequence: CASSLSGTRPEQYF.

J is TRBJ2-3 and V is TRBV7-9; 9 bases map to TRBD1. The CDR3 contains 17 residues. The germline CDR1 and CDR2 sequences are SEHNR and FQNEAQ (reference sequence). V shed 5 bases and J 3 bases; nucleotides not matched to a gene: 12. For the CDR3, the DNA is TGTGCCAGCAGCCGCGGGACAGGGAGTAGGAAGACAGATACGCAGTATTTT. This sequence encodes CASSRGTGSRKTDTQYF.

This clone was counted a single time. The CDR3 region has the DNA TGTGCCAGCAGTCCGTTAGCGGGGGCTCACAATGAGCAGTTCTTC. This codes for CASSPLAGAHNEQFF. This rearrangement joins TRBV27 to TRBJ2-1, with 9 bases fitting TRBD2. Trimming at V came to 5 bases and at J to 5 bases, leaving 7 bases not matched to a gene. CDR1 MNHEY and CDR2 SMNVEV come from the germline V gene (reference sequence). CDR3 length: 15 amino acids.

The chain is built from TRBV10-3 and TRBJ2-3; 8 nucleotides align to TRBD2. CDR1 is ENHRY and CDR2 is SYGVKD in the germline V gene. J gave up 4 bases and V 4 bases, and 4 bases lay outside the gene matches. The CDR3 loop spans 14 amino acids. The CDR3 nucleotides read TGTGCCATCAGTGCGGGGGGGGGCGCAGATACGCAGTATTTT. Translation gives CAISAGGGADTQYF.

V and J are TRBV7-2 and TRBJ2-5, with TRBD2 matching over 8 bases. The ends lost 7 bases at V and 7 bases at J; junction bases unmatched: 20. Germline lookup yields CDR1 SGHTA and CDR2 FQGNSA. The CDR3 has 17 amino acids. The CDR3 loop reads CASIIQVAGSSMGTQYF. The CDR3 DNA reads as TGTGCCAGCATCATTCAGGTAGCGGGGTCATCGATGGGGACCCAGTACTTC.